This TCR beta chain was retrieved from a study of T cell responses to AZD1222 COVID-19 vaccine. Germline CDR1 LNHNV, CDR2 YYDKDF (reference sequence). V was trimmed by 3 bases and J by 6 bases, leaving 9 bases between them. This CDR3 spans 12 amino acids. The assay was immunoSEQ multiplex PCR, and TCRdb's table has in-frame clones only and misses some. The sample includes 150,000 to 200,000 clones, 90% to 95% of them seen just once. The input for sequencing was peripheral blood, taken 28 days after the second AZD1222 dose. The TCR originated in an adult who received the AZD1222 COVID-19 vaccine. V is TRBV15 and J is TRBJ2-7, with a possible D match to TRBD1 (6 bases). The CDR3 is CATSSQGSEQYF. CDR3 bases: TGTGCCACCAGCAGTCAGGGGTCCGAGCAGTACTTC.